The T cell receptor beta chain under discussion was sequenced for a study of T-cell reconstitution after alpha-beta-depleted transplantation in children. This clonotype has more than one count but fewer than ten. Germline V gene lookup returns CDR1 MDHEN and CDR2 SYDVKM. The V gene lost 3 bases and the J gene lost 2 bases, with 8 bases spanning the gap. The CDR3 has 13 residues. Unique molecular identifiers were incorporated into the prepared TCRbeta library. TCRdb reprocessed the PCR reads via MiXCR and lists one record per CDR3 protein. The table includes approximately 590,000 distinct CDR3 sequences, about 10% detected once.

This TCR was sampled from a human donor who donated a stem cell graft to a child with acute myeloid leukemia. The specimen comprised PBMCs from the stem cell graft donor, sampled from the stem cell graft. V gene TRBV28 combines with J gene TRBJ2-7; unclear D gene. CDR3 DNA: TGTGCCAGCAGTTTGGTCCCAACCTACGAGCAGTACTTC. It specifies CASSLVPTYEQYF.